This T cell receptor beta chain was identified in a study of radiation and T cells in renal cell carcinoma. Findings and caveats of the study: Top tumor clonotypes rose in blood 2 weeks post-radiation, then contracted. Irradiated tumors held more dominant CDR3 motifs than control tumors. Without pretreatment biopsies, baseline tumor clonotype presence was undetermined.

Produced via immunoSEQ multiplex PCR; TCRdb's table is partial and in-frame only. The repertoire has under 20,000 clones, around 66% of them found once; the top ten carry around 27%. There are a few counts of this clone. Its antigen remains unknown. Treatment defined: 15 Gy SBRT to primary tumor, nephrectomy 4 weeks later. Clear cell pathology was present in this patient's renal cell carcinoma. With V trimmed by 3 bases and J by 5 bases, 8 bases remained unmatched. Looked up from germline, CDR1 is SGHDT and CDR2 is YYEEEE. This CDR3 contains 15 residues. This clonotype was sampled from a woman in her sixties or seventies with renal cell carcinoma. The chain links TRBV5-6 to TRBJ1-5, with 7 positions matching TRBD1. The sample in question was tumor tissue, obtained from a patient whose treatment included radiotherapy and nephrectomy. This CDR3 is CASSSRQGGDQPQHF. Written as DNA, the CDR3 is TGTGCCAGCAGCTCCCGACAGGGTGGGGATCAGCCCCAGCATTTT. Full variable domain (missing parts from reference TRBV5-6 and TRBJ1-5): DAGVTQSPTHLIKTRGQQVTLRCSPKSGHDTVSWYQQALGQGPQFIFQYYEEEERQRGNFPDRFSGHQFPNYSSELNVNALLLGDSALYLCASSSRQGGDQPQHFGDGTRLSIL.